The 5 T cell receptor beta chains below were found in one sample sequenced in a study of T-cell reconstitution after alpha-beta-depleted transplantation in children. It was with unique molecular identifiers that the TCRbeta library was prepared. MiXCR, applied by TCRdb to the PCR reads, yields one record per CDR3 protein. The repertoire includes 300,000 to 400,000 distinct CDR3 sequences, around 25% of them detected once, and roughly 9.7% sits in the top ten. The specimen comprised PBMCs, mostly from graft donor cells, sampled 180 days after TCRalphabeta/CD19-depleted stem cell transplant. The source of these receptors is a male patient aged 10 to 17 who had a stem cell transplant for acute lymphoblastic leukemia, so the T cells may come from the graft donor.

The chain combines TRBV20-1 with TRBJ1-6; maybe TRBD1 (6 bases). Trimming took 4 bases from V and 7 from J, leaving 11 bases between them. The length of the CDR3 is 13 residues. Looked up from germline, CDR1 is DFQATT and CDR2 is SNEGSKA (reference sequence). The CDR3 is CSATRTGNSPLHF. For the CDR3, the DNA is TGCAGTGCTACAAGAACAGGGAATTCACCCCTCCACTTT.

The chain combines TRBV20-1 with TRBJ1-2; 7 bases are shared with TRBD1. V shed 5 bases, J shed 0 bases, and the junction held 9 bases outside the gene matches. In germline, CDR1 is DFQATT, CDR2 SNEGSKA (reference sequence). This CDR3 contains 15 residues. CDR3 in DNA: TGCAGTGCTCGTACACAGGGGCCCACTAACTATGGCTACACCTTC. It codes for CSARTQGPTNYGYTF.

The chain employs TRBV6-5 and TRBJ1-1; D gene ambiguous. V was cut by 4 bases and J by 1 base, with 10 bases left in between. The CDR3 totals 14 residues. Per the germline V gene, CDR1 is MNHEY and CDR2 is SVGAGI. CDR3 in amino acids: CASSSRRGNTEAFF. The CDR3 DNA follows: TGTGCCAGCAGTTCCCGGCGGGGGAACACTGAAGCTTTCTTT.

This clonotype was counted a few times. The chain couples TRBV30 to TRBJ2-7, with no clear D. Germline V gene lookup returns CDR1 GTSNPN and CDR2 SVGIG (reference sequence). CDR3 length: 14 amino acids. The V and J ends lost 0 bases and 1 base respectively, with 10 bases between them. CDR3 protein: CAWSVPGPSYEQYF. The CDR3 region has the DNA TGTGCCTGGAGTGTACCCGGACCGTCCTACGAGCAGTACTTC.

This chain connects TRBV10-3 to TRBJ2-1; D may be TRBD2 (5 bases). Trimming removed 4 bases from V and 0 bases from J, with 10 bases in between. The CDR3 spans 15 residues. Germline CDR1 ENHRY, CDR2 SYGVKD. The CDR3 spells CAISAGGSSYNEQFF. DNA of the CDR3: TGTGCCATCAGTGCGGGTGGGAGCTCCTACAATGAGCAGTTCTTC.